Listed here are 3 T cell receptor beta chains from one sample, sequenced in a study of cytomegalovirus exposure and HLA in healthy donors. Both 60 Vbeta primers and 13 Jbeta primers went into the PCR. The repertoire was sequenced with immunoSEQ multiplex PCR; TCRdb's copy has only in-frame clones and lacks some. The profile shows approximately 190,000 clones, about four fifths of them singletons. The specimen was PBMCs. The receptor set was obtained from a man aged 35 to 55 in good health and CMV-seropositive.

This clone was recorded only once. The DNA of the CDR3 is TGTGCCAGCAGTTGGGACTTGGGCAATGAAAAACTGTTTTTT. Protein: CASSWDLGNEKLFF. V is TRBV6-1 and J is TRBJ1-4; weak D call: TRBD1 (5 bases). CDR1 is MNHNS and CDR2 is SASEGT in the germline V gene. The CDR3 covers 14 residues. V was cut by 5 bases and J by 5 bases, with 12 bases left in between.

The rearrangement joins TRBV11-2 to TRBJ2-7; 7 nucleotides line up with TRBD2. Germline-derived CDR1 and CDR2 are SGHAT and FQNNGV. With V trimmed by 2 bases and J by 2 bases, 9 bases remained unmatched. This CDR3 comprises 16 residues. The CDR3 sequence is CASSLIAASGPYEQYF. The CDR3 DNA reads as TGTGCCAGCAGCTTAATTGCGGCTAGCGGTCCCTACGAGCAGTACTTC. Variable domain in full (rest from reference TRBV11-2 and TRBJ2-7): EAGVAQSPRYKIIEKRQSVAFWCNPISGHATLYWYQQILGQGPKLLIQFQNNGVVDDSQLPKDRFSAERLKGVDSTLKIQPAKLEDSAVYLCASSLIAASGPYEQYFGPGTRLTVT.

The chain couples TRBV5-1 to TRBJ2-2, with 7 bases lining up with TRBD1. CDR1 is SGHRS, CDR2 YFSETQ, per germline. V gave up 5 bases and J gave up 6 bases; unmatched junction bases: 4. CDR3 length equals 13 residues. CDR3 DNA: TGCGCCAGCAGTTCACAGGGGTCCGGGGAGCTGTTTTTT. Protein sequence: CASSSQGSGELFF.